This entry lists 16 T cell receptor beta chains sequenced from one sample in a study of blood T cells in healthy people across ages. Primed by a sample-barcoded 5' primer and a J-beta primer mix, a second PCR proceeded for 7 to 11 cycles. Via MiXCR, TCRdb re-called the 5' RACE reads, giving one row per CDR3 protein. The repertoire has around 1,100,000 distinct CDR3 sequences, around two fifths of them found once; the top ten carry around 12%. The sample was blood. Every receptor here comes from a man aged 18 to 29 in good health.

Written as DNA, the CDR3 is TGTGCCAGCAGCTTTTGGACAGGGTCGAGCACCGGGGAGCTGTTTTTT. Protein product: CASSFWTGSSTGELFF. The chain links TRBV14 to TRBJ2-2, with 8 bases matching TRBD1. This CDR3 spans 16 amino acids. V dropped 5 bases and J dropped 4; count of bases not matched to a gene: 9. Germline V gives CDR1 SGHDN, CDR2 FVKESK.

V gene TRBV13 combines with J gene TRBJ2-7; D gene unclear. CDR1 and CDR2 (germline): PRHDT, FYEKMQ (reference sequence). Trimming stripped 3 bases from V and 0 bases from J, with 12 bases between. The CDR3 length is 15 residues. The chain's CDR3 is CASSFKQWSSYEQYF. The DNA of the CDR3 is TGTGCCAGCAGCTTTAAACAGTGGAGCTCCTACGAGCAGTACTTC. Based on the CDR3 plus reference TRBV13 and TRBJ2-7, the full variable domain is AAGVIQSPRHLIKEKRETATLKCYPIPRHDTVYWYQQGPGQDPQFLISFYEKMQSDKGSIPDRFSAQQFSDYHSELNMSSLELGDSALYFCASSFKQWSSYEQYFGPGTRLTVT.

This chain connects TRBV28 to TRBJ2-3; D is undetermined. The V gene lost 8 bases and the J gene lost 4 bases, with 10 bases spanning the gap. Germline CDR1 and CDR2: MDHEN and SYDVKM. The CDR3 totals 12 residues. This CDR3 is CASQHQADTQYF. For the CDR3, the DNA is TGTGCCAGCCAACATCAGGCAGATACGCAGTATTTT.

The chain couples TRBV5-1 to TRBJ2-5; D unresolved. The V gene's germline CDR1 is SGHRS and CDR2 YFSETQ. V gave up 4 bases and J gave up 11 bases, with 21 bases separating them. This CDR3 has 14 residues. The CDR3 protein is CASSIVGGVGEQYF. The CDR3 region has the DNA TGCGCCAGCAGCATCGTCGGTGGTGTGGGTGAGCAGTACTTC.

This clonotype was seen a few times. J is TRBJ1-5 and V is TRBV5-1, with TRBD1 matching over 8 bases. The germline gives CDR1 SGHRS, CDR2 YFSETQ. The CDR3 spans 14 residues. Trimming removed 3 bases from V and 7 bases from J; junction bases left unmatched: 6. CDR3 in DNA: TGCGCCAGCAGCTGGGAACAGGGGGGCCAGCCCCAGCATTTT. Translated, it gives CASSWEQGGQPQHF.

The V call is TRBV2, the J call TRBJ1-2; D is unclear. The V gene lost 8 bases and the J gene lost 4 bases, with 14 bases spanning the gap. Germline loops: CDR1 SNHLY, CDR2 FYNNEI. The CDR3 length is 13 residues. CDR3 region: CASAVDDSYGYTF. DNA for the CDR3: TGTGCCAGCGCAGTAGACGACTCCTATGGCTACACCTTC.

The chain joins TRBV3-1 to TRBJ2-2; D might be TRBD1 (6 bases). The CDR3 is 11 residues long. The ends were cut back, 11 bases at V and 6 bases at J, with 10 bases in the middle. The V gene's germline CDR1 is LGHDT and CDR2 YNNKEL (reference sequence). Here the CDR3 DNA reads TGTGCCGTACAGGGATCCGGGGAGCTGTTTTTT. Translated: CAVQGSGELFF. Full variable domain (outside the CDR3, taken from reference TRBV3-1 and TRBJ2-2): DTAVSQTPKYLVTQMGNDKSIKCEQNLGHDTMYWYKQDSKKFLKIMFSYNNKELIINETVPNRFSPKSPDKAHLNLHINSLELGDSAVYFCAVQGSGELFFGEGSRLTVL.

The chain combines TRBV7-9 with TRBJ2-3; TRBD2 might be the D (5 bases). CDR1 SEHNR and CDR2 FQNEAQ come from the germline V gene (reference sequence). The V end was cut by 8 bases, the J end by 2 bases, with 17 bases between. This CDR3 comprises 15 residues. CDR3 sequence (DNA): TGTGCCAGCCTGCAAGCTAGCACCCTCACAGATACGCAGTATTTT. Translating it yields CASLQASTLTDTQYF. The full variable domain, its missing parts supplied by reference TRBV7-9 and TRBJ2-3, is DTGVSQNPRHKITKRGQNVTFRCDPISEHNRLYWYRQTLGQGPEFLTYFQNEAQLEKSRLLSDRFSAERPKGSFSTLEIQRTEQGDSAMYLCASLQASTLTDTQYFGPGTRLTVL.

The chain is built from TRBV12-3 or TRBV12-4 and TRBJ1-2; D may be TRBD1 (5 bases). Trimming took 1 base from V and 1 from J, leaving 13 bases between them. This CDR3 has 16 residues. The CDR3 region has the DNA TGTGCCAGCAGTTTAGTGACAGCTATCGATAACTATGGCTACACCTTC. It specifies CASSLVTAIDNYGYTF.

Written as DNA, the CDR3 is TGTGCCAGCAGCGTAGCGATGGCGGGACAGGGGTTGCGTGAGCAGTTCTTC. Translation: CASSVAMAGQGLREQFF. The chain has TRBV9 and TRBJ2-1; 10 bases agree with TRBD1. The V and J ends lost 0 bases and 9 bases, in that order; junction bases with no gene match: 12. Germline V gene sequence: CDR1 SGDLS, CDR2 YYNGEE. The CDR3 loop spans 17 amino acids.

The gene calls are TRBV7-2 and TRBJ1-1; D not certain. Germline CDR1 SGHTA, CDR2 FQGNSA. The CDR3 has 18 residues. V shed 4 bases and J shed 3 bases, with 24 bases lying between them. CDR3 DNA sequence: TGTGCCAGCAGCTCCTTTTGGAGGTTAAGAAACGATTACACTGAAGCTTTCTTT. Translating gives CASSSFWRLRNDYTEAFF.

This clonotype was counted only a few times. The chain is built from TRBV20-1 and TRBJ1-6; 11 positions match TRBD1. Germline trimming cut 3 bases from V and 9 bases from J; bases unmatched to any gene: 10. The CDR3 sequence is 16 residues long. Germline V gene sequence: CDR1 DFQATT, CDR2 SNEGSKA (reference sequence). The DNA of the CDR3 is TGCAGTGCTAGCAGTCATACCGGGACAGGGGGTTCACCCCTCCACTTT. It specifies CSASSHTGTGGSPLHF.

The chain is built from TRBV2 and TRBJ2-3; 10 nucleotides align to TRBD2. The V segment lost 3 bases and the J segment 2 bases; nucleotides outside the gene matches: 8. Per the germline V gene, CDR1 is SNHLY and CDR2 is FYNNEI. The CDR3 is 17 amino acids. This CDR3 reads CASSDSGGTTNTDTQYF. The CDR3 DNA follows: TGTGCCAGCAGTGATAGCGGGGGGACCACTAACACAGATACGCAGTATTTT.

This clonotype was detected a few times. V and J are TRBV3-1 and TRBJ1-5, with D tentatively TRBD1 (6 bases). The length of the CDR3 is 20 residues. The V gene lost 1 base and the J gene lost 3 bases, with 25 bases spanning the gap. Germline CDR1 and CDR2: LGHDT and YNNKEL (reference sequence). The CDR3 DNA follows: TGTGCCAGCAGCCAAGTTGCGGCCAAATACCAGCAGGGGATCAATCAGCCCCAGCATTTT. Translation gives CASSQVAAKYQQGINQPQHF.

The chain uses TRBV10-3 and TRBJ2-1; D is possibly TRBD1 or TRBD2 (5 bases each). The length of the CDR3 is 12 residues. The V gene lost 3 bases and the J gene lost 11 bases, with 11 bases spanning the gap. Germline assignment: CDR1 ENHRY and CDR2 SYGVKD. The CDR3 nucleotides read TGTGCCATCAGTGACTTCCCGGGACAGCAGTTCTTC. Amino acid sequence: CAISDFPGQQFF.

This clonotype was seen many times. The chain uses TRBV20-1 and TRBJ2-3; D is ambiguous. Trimming stripped 5 bases from V and 2 bases from J, with 14 bases between. Germline V gene sequence: CDR1 DFQATT, CDR2 SNEGSKA (reference sequence). The CDR3 runs 14 residues. The CDR3 reads CSALEVQDTDTQYF. CDR3 DNA sequence: TGCAGTGCTCTAGAGGTACAAGACACAGATACGCAGTATTTT.